A selection of T cell receptor beta chains follows, all from one sample in a study of T cell changes during pregnancy in multiple sclerosis. Sequencing used immunoSEQ multiplex PCR; TCRdb keeps in-frame clones, though not all of them. Found here are roughly 100,000 clones, 85% to 95% of them singletons; the top ten hold roughly 1.7%. The sample consisted of peripheral blood, taken after pregnancy. Every receptor here comes from a female donor with multiple sclerosis, enrolled in a pregnancy study. Both conserved end residues are trimmed from each CDR3. Fields, in order: CDR3 protein, V gene, D gene, J gene, CDR3 length. The D gene is left open where the match is weak.

ASSSERDLGQY TRBV5-4 TRBD2 TRBJ2-3 11
AWKRARGTGELF TRBV30 NA TRBJ2-2 12
ASSTGQISSGNTIY TRBV5-1 TRBD1 TRBJ1-3 14
ASSASGTAREKLF TRBV7-8 TRBD1 TRBJ1-4 13
ASSRDRPTNEKLF TRBV5-1 TRBD1 TRBJ1-4 13
ASRIGDSTNYGYT TRBV5-1 TRBD1 TRBJ1-2 13
ASSIQGPYGYT TRBV7-3 NA TRBJ1-2 11
ASSVGGESSNQPQH TRBV9 NA TRBJ1-5 14
ATRNTMGEKLF TRBV15 NA TRBJ1-4 11
ASSYPSGGPYEQY TRBV7-8 NA TRBJ2-7 13
ASSQSGRSNSPLH TRBV14 NA TRBJ1-6 13
ASSARQGASYNEQF TRBV6-1 TRBD1 TRBJ2-1 14
ASSKDRANTGELF TRBV7-8 TRBD1 TRBJ2-2 13
ASSRDLRLTEAF TRBV19 NA TRBJ1-1 12
ASSPLINGQFGSSGANVLT TRBV18 NA TRBJ2-6 19
ASSLRENTGELF TRBV11-2 NA TRBJ2-2 12
ARERDRGRGAYEQY TRBV10-1 TRBD1 TRBJ2-7 14
ASSLAEGAPDGNEQF TRBV7-9 TRBD1 TRBJ2-1 15
ASSLEASGRSEQY TRBV5-4 TRBD2 TRBJ2-7 13
SVFQGFDIQY TRBV29-1 NA TRBJ2-4 10
ASSGQALYEQY TRBV2 TRBD1 TRBJ2-7 11
ASSLVGRGY TRBV5-8 NA TRBJ2-7 9
ASMRAPGNYGYT TRBV2 NA TRBJ1-2 12
ATRADYYNEQF TRBV12-5 NA TRBJ2-1 11
AWSVLSNTEAF TRBV30 NA TRBJ1-1 11
ACARDRGTTGELF TRBV30 TRBD1 TRBJ2-2 13
AWLGQGRGYT TRBV30 TRBD1 TRBJ1-2 10
ASRRQLGNQPQH TRBV2 NA TRBJ1-5 12